This T cell receptor (beta chain) was sequenced in a study of OX40 agonist ivuxolimab in advanced cancers. Study context: Earlier anti-PD-1, anti-PD-L1 or anti-CTLA-4 therapy was permitted; over 35% had received some.

Blood got drawn at baseline, again on cycle 4 day 1, and then on cycle 7 day 1. Using immunoSEQ multiplex PCR, the repertoire was profiled, and TCRdb retains in-frame clones only, with some absent. This sample carries 75,000 to 100,000 clones, around 85% of them seen once, and the ten largest clones take roughly 0.5%. CDR3 length: 15 residues. Germline values: CDR1 MDHEN, CDR2 SYDVKM. V was pared by 4 bases and J by 8 bases, with 20 bases between. Findings of the study overall: On average, CD8+ T cells had more expanded clones than CD4+.

This clone was observed once. Antigen unknown. This sequence originates from an adult with an advanced solid tumor such as melanoma, head and neck, liver or kidney cancer. This chain uses TRBV28 with TRBJ1-2; tentative D call: TRBD1 (6 bases). The specimen was CD4+ or CD8+ T cells sorted from blood, collected in a trial of the OX40 agonist ivuxolimab. The CDR3 is CASSYQTGSKRGYTF. CDR3 sequence (DNA): TGTGCCAGCAGTTACCAGACAGGCTCCAAAAGGGGCTACACCTTC.